The clone carrying this T cell receptor beta chain occurred a few times. The antigen remains undetermined. The data were taken from a study of T cell repertoires in cytomegalovirus infection. The germline V and J ends were trimmed by 3 bases and 5 bases, with 13 bases remaining between them. This CDR3 is built from 14 residues. TCRdb processed the reads anew with MiXCR; each CDR3 protein has one entry. The sample gives 800,000 to 950,000 distinct CDR3 sequences, approximately 32% of which show up once; roughly 12% is in the top ten. The sequenced sample was cultured CD8+ T cells from PBMCs, obtained from culture after CMV antigen stimulation. This chain joins TRBV12-3 or TRBV12-4 and TRBJ1-2; D may be TRBD1 (6 bases). The clonotype comes from a human donor in good health (CMV status not recorded). Some clones in this sample may be carry-over from other donors' samples. The CDR3 spells CASSFAGEGYGYTF. The CDR3 DNA sequence: TGTGCCAGCAGTTTTGCAGGGGAAGGATATGGCTACACCTTC.